The clone carrying this TCR beta chain was detected once. What it recognizes is unknown. This entry is derived from a study of PD-1 blockade in classical Hodgkin lymphoma. Study at large: Every 2 weeks, patients got 3 mg/kg intravenous nivolumab.

With 2 bases removed from V and 4 bases from J, the gap between germline ends came to 14 bases. Germline values: CDR1 MNHEY, CDR2 SVGAGI. The CDR3 spans 15 residues. Sample time point: cycle 4 day 1 (C4D1), after around six weeks of nivolumab. Relapses following autologous stem cell transplantation were seen in all patients, with brentuximab vedotin exposure varying. Study results and caveats: CD4+ TCR diversity rose significantly by C4D1, and CD8+ TCR diversity did not.

The repertoire was sequenced with immunoSEQ multiplex PCR; TCRdb's copy has only in-frame clones and lacks some. The sample lists about 27,000 clones; 55% to 85% were seen once. This clonotype originated in a human donor with classical Hodgkin lymphoma. Sequencing was performed on peripheral blood mononuclear cells (PBMCs), taken before the fourth cycle of nivolumab. J is TRBJ1-2 and V is TRBV6-5; D remains unclear. CDR3 DNA: TGTGCCAGCAGTTACACACAAGCGAGCGCCTATGGCTACACCTTC. Translating gives CASSYTQASAYGYTF.